These 18 T cell receptor beta chains originate from one sample sequenced in a study of blood T cell repertoires in COVID-19. Clones were sequenced by immunoSEQ multiplex PCR, and TCRdb holds only the in-frame ones, with some missing. The table includes about 86,000 clones, approximately 80% detected once. Sequenced material: peripheral blood. The receptors were gathered from a woman older than 75 with active or convalescent COVID-19.

The gene calls are TRBV29-1 and TRBJ1-2; the match to TRBD1 covers 7 bases. Germline CDR1 SQVTM, CDR2 ANQGSEA. CDR3 length: 13 residues. V lost 7 bases and J lost 1; bases outside the gene matches: 6. The CDR3 spells CSAWTGLNYGYTF. As DNA, the CDR3 is TGCAGCGCCTGGACAGGACTTAACTATGGCTACACCTTC.

The chain couples TRBV5-3 to TRBJ2-2; the D is unclear. TRBV5-3 is an ORF for which the function is uncertain. The V end was cut by 4 bases, the J end by 2 bases, with 3 bases between. The CDR3 extends over 12 amino acids. The CDR3 spells CARSPNTGELFF. The CDR3 nucleotides read TGTGCCAGAAGCCCAAACACCGGGGAGCTGTTTTTT.

This clone was counted only a few times. This chain uses TRBV4-2 with TRBJ2-2; possibly TRBD1 for D (6 bases). This CDR3 has 15 residues. Trimming took off 0 bases at V and 6 bases at J, with 11 bases between the two ends. Germline CDR1 is LGHNA and CDR2 is YNFKEQ. The CDR3 DNA is TGTGCCAGCAGCCAAGATTGGACAGCGGCCGGGGAGCTGTTTTTT. It translates to CASSQDWTAAGELFF.

This clone has only one observation. The chain joins TRBV14 to TRBJ1-4; a weak D match, TRBD1 (6 bases). CDR3 length equals 15 residues. Germline-derived CDR1 and CDR2 are SGHDN and FVKESK. The germline V and J ends were trimmed by 6 bases and 7 bases, with 18 bases remaining between them. CDR3: CASSQKGGAGEKLFF. In DNA form, the CDR3 reads TGTGCCAGCAGTCAAAAAGGGGGGGCAGGTGAAAAACTGTTTTTT.

The gene calls are TRBV20-1 and TRBJ1-2; D is uncertain. Trimming removed 2 bases from V and 7 bases from J, with 8 bases in between. Looked up from germline, CDR1 is DFQATT and CDR2 is SNEGSKA (reference sequence). This CDR3 comprises 11 residues. CDR3 sequence: CSARSLSGYTF. The CDR3 bases are TGCAGTGCTAGAAGTCTTAGTGGCTACACCTTC.

This chain connects TRBV9 to TRBJ2-1; 16 bases fit TRBD2. CDR3 length equals 18 residues. V shed 1 base and J 9 bases; nucleotides not matched to a gene: 10. Germline V gene data show CDR1 as SGDLS and CDR2 as YYNGEE. The DNA for the CDR3 is TGTGCCAGCAGCGTATTAGGCGGGACTAGCGGGGGGGCCGGTGAGCAGTTCTTC. This sequence encodes CASSVLGGTSGGAGEQFF.

The chain couples TRBV28 to TRBJ1-2, with 7 positions matching TRBD1. There are 14 residues in the CDR3. Losses at the gene ends were 8 bases for V and 7 bases for J; bases not matched to a gene: 13. CDR1 is MDHEN, CDR2 SYDVKM, per germline. CDR3 nucleotides: TGTGCCAGCCTCTCAGTAGGGGGCGTTTTTGGCTACACCTTC. It translates to CASLSVGGVFGYTF.

In DNA, the CDR3 is TGTGCCAGCAGTTACTATCAGGGAGGCGAGACCCAGTACTTC. It translates to CASSYYQGGETQYF. The gene calls are TRBV6-5 and TRBJ2-5; a weak D match, TRBD2 (6 bases). The CDR3 consists of 14 residues. Trimming took 1 base from V and 5 from J, leaving 11 bases between them. Germline loops: CDR1 MNHEY, CDR2 SVGAGI.

V usage is TRBV12-3 or TRBV12-4 and J usage is TRBJ1-2; 7 bases are shared with TRBD1. V trimming: 6 bases; J trimming: 2 bases; junction bases outside the gene matches: 3. There are 13 residues in the CDR3. In DNA form, the CDR3 reads TGTGCCAGCAGCTTGACAGGGAACTATGGCTACACCTTC. As protein: CASSLTGNYGYTF.

V usage is TRBV5-1 and J usage is TRBJ1-1; D remains unclear. The CDR3 length is 13 residues. Trimming shortened V by 4 bases and J by 4 bases, and 11 bases separated the two germline ends. CDR1 and CDR2 from the germline V gene are SGHRS and YFSETQ. DNA for the CDR3: TGCGCCAGCAGCCCTCCAGTAAGCACTGAAGCTTTCTTT. It specifies CASSPPVSTEAFF.

The rearrangement joins TRBV11-2 to TRBJ1-2, with 7 bases identical to TRBD1. The germline V gene encodes CDR1 SGHAT and CDR2 FQNNGV. V gave up 4 bases and J gave up 7 bases; unmatched junction bases: 15. The CDR3 has 16 residues. The CDR3 reads CASSSLDRRPRGGYTF. The CDR3 DNA sequence: TGTGCCAGCAGCTCCTTGGACAGGCGGCCGAGAGGTGGCTACACCTTC.

This chain joins TRBV28 and TRBJ1-5, with D possibly TRBD1 on 6 matching bases. Per germline, CDR1 MDHEN and CDR2 SYDVKM. V lost 5 bases, J lost 2 bases, and 10 bases lay in between. CDR3 size: 14 residues. This chain's CDR3 is CASSPGQGNQPQHF. The CDR3 DNA reads TGTGCCAGCAGTCCGGGACAAGGCAATCAGCCCCAGCATTTT.

The gene calls are TRBV19 and TRBJ1-2; D is uncertain. V lost 4 bases and J lost 3, with 9 bases in between. CDR3 size: 13 residues. In germline, CDR1 is LNHDA, CDR2 SQIVND (reference sequence). CDR3 sequence: CASSTIGDYGYTF. DNA of the CDR3: TGTGCCAGTAGTACTATCGGGGACTATGGCTACACCTTC.

The chain links TRBV19 to TRBJ1-1; perhaps TRBD1 as D (6 bases). The CDR3 spans 13 residues. Germline V CDR1 and CDR2: LNHDA, SQIVND (reference sequence). Trimming removed 7 bases at V and 8 bases at J, with 17 bases between. The CDR3 sequence: CASIPTGYREAFF. The CDR3 DNA reads TGTGCCAGTATCCCTACAGGGTATAGAGAAGCTTTCTTT.

This clone was seen more than once but under ten times. This chain uses TRBV7-2 with TRBJ2-5; 7 bases map to TRBD2. Trimming removed 5 bases from V and 4 bases from J; junction bases left unmatched: 10. The CDR3 is 15 residues long. CDR1 and CDR2 (germline): SGHTA, FQGNSA. The DNA of the CDR3 is TGTGCCAGCAGCCCCACCGGGGTAGCGGGAGAGACCCAGTACTTC. It encodes CASSPTGVAGETQYF.

In DNA, the CDR3 is TGCGCCAGCAGCCAGAACGGGGGTGAAGCTTTCTTT. It is translated as CASSQNGGEAFF. V is TRBV4-3 and J is TRBJ1-1; TRBD1 is a possible D gene (5 bases). This CDR3 comprises 12 residues. Trimming pared 3 bases from V and 7 bases from J, leaving 9 bases between. Germline loops: CDR1 LGHNA, CDR2 YSLEER.

The rearrangement links TRBV28 to TRBJ1-2; TRBD1 matches at 7 bases. The trim removed 6 bases at V and 6 bases at J, leaving 7 bases unmatched. The germline V gene encodes CDR1 MDHEN and CDR2 SYDVKM. The CDR3 extends over 13 amino acids. The CDR3 loop is CASRTGTPHGYTF. CDR3 bases: TGTGCCAGCAGGACAGGGACACCTCATGGCTACACCTTC.

Remarks on this clone: This sample also contains other DNA sequences that code for the same CDR3. CDR3 DNA sequence: TGTGCCAGCAGCTTAGGTCCCAGAATTTACTATGGCTACACCTTC. Amino acids: CASSLGPRIYYGYTF. The chain employs TRBV7-9 and TRBJ1-2, with D hard to call. CDR3 size: 15 residues. V was cut by 1 base and J by 3 bases, with 12 bases left in between. Germline V lookup: CDR1 SEHNR, CDR2 FQNEAQ (reference sequence).